This entry lists 19 T cell receptor beta chains sequenced from one sample in a study of regulatory T cells in long-lasting Graves disease. To make TCR beta libraries, researchers used iRepertoire HTBI primers and Arm-PCR of CDR3 regions. MiXCR, applied by TCRdb to the multiplex PCR reads, yields one record per CDR3 protein. The sample lists around 450,000 distinct CDR3 sequences, just under 15% occurring once. Time point denoted: newly diagnosed GD, antithyroid drugs for less than 3 months. RNA from PBMCs was the source of the TCR library. These data also featured in a second study, about T cells in Graves' hyperthyroidism and ophthalmopathy.

The sample consisted of peripheral blood mononuclear cells (PBMCs), taken at new diagnosis, from a patient treated with antithyroid drugs. The source of these receptors is a woman in her thirties with Graves disease.

This clonotype turned up a few times. V gene TRBV5-1 combines with J gene TRBJ2-3, with a tentative D call TRBD2 (5 bases). This CDR3 has 16 residues. Germline loops: CDR1 SGHRS, CDR2 YFSETQ. The V end was cut by 4 bases, the J end by 3 bases, with 18 bases between. CDR3 sequence (DNA): TGCGCCAGCAGCCCGGGATTTGGAGGTCTTACAGATACGCAGTATTTT. Its translation: CASSPGFGGLTDTQYF.

The chain employs TRBV6-1 and TRBJ2-5; the match to TRBD2 covers 7 bases. The CDR3 spans 17 residues. Germline CDR1 is MNHNS and CDR2 is SASEGT. Germline trimming cut 6 bases from V and 4 bases from J; bases unmatched to any gene: 17. The CDR3 protein is CASSLSGGAGRRETQYF. The CDR3, as DNA: TGTGCCAGCAGCCTCTCGGGGGGAGCGGGAAGGAGAGAGACCCAGTACTTC.

This clonotype was counted once. V usage is TRBV7-2 and J usage is TRBJ2-7; D is perhaps TRBD1 (5 bases). There are 15 residues in the CDR3. The V and J ends lost 2 bases and 4 bases respectively, with 15 bases between them. Germline V gives CDR1 SGHTA, CDR2 FQGNSA. The CDR3 is CASSLLVVGPYEQYF. The CDR3 bases are TGTGCCAGCAGCTTACTCGTGGTGGGGCCTTACGAGCAGTACTTC. The whole variable domain, remainder taken from reference TRBV7-2 and TRBJ2-7, is GAGVSQSPSNKVTEKGKDVELRCDPISGHTALYWYRQSLGQGLEFLIYFQGNSAPDKSGLPSDRFSAERTGGSVSTLTIQRTQQEDSAVYLCASSLLVVGPYEQYFGPGTRLTVT.

The V call is TRBV5-1, the J call TRBJ2-7; maybe TRBD2 (7 bases). The CDR3 covers 16 residues. The germline gives CDR1 SGHRS, CDR2 YFSETQ. With 4 bases removed from V and 3 bases from J, the gap between germline ends came to 20 bases. CDR3 DNA sequence: TGCGCCAGCAGCCAACCCCAGGGGAGGGGCCTCTACGAGCAGTACTTC. Amino acids: CASSQPQGRGLYEQYF.

The sample holds many counts of this clonotype. This chain uses TRBV20-1 with TRBJ2-7, with 13 bases that match TRBD2. This CDR3 region has 19 residues. After removal of 2 bases from V and 2 bases from J, the junction contained 15 bases not matched to a gene. Germline CDR1 and CDR2: DFQATT and SNEGSKA (reference sequence). The CDR3 sequence is CSARRLGTSGKLLTYEQYF. The CDR3 DNA reads as TGCAGTGCTAGAAGGCTCGGGACTAGCGGGAAATTACTAACCTACGAGCAGTACTTC.

Ten or more counts support this clonotype. The chain combines TRBV7-9 with TRBJ2-7, with D possibly being TRBD1 (6 bases). From germline, CDR1 is SEHNR and CDR2 FQNEAQ (reference sequence). Trimming removed 8 bases from V and 3 bases from J, with 8 bases in between. This CDR3 comprises 11 residues. CDR3: CASGTHYEQYF. CDR3 in DNA: TGTGCCAGCGGGACACACTACGAGCAGTACTTC. Looking up the rest from reference TRBV7-9 and TRBJ2-7 gives the full variable domain: DTGVSQNPRHKITKRGQNVTFRCDPISEHNRLYWYRQTLGQGPEFLTYFQNEAQLEKSRLLSDRFSAERPKGSFSTLEIQRTEQGDSAMYLCASGTHYEQYFGPGTRLTVT.

The V and J genes are TRBV18 and TRBJ1-5, with unresolved D. The germline V gene has CDR1 KGHSH and CDR2 LQKENI. CDR3 length: 13 residues. Trimming left V 3 bases short and J 5 bases short, with 8 bases between. Here the CDR3 reads CASSPFKDQPQHF. The CDR3 nucleotides read TGTGCCAGCTCACCCTTTAAGGATCAGCCCCAGCATTTT.

This chain links TRBV28 with TRBJ2-3, with 9 bases aligning to TRBD2. Germline loops: CDR1 MDHEN, CDR2 SYDVKM. CDR3 length equals 16 residues. With V trimmed by 5 bases and J by 3 bases, 9 bases remained unmatched. CDR3 bases: TGTGCCAGCAGTCTAAGAGGTAGCGGGAGAACAGATACGCAGTATTTT. Protein product: CASSLRGSGRTDTQYF.

The chain couples TRBV6-4 to TRBJ2-1; 7 nucleotides align to TRBD2. V lost 0 bases and J lost 4; bases outside the gene matches: 6. CDR1 and CDR2 from the germline V gene are MRHNA and SNTAGT. This CDR3 is built from 16 residues. The DNA of the CDR3 is TGTGCCAGCAGTGACTCAAGACTAGCCTCATACAATGAGCAGTTCTTC. This encodes CASSDSRLASYNEQFF.

This clonotype has at least ten counts. The gene calls are TRBV10-3 and TRBJ2-2; tentative D call: TRBD2 (5 bases). The V and J ends lost 7 bases and 8 bases respectively, with 8 bases between them. Germline V gives CDR1 ENHRY, CDR2 SYGVKD. This CDR3 is 11 amino acids long. For the CDR3, the DNA is TGTGCCATCACCGACTATGGGGAGCTGTTTTTT. It is translated as CAITDYGELFF.

The sample holds a few counts of this clonotype. The chain combines TRBV10-3 with TRBJ2-2; 13 bases are a match to TRBD2. The CDR3 sequence is 18 residues long. Germline trimming cut 8 bases from V and 1 base from J; bases unmatched to any gene: 10. Germline CDR1 and CDR2: ENHRY and SYGVKD. This CDR3 reads CAICSGLAGPKNTGELFF. For the CDR3, the DNA is TGTGCCATCTGCTCGGGACTAGCGGGACCTAAGAACACCGGGGAGCTGTTTTTT.

This clonotype was found many times. The chain joins TRBV2 to TRBJ2-1; D unresolved. Deletions cut 3 bases from V and 1 base from J, with 10 bases between. The CDR3 is made up of 15 amino acids. From germline, CDR1 is SNHLY and CDR2 FYNNEI. The CDR3 DNA reads TGTGCCAGCAGTGAGTCGGTCTTTTCCTACAATGAGCAGTTCTTC. This gives the protein CASSESVFSYNEQFF.

This clonotype was seen many times. The chain uses TRBV6-1 and TRBJ2-2; D not resolved. Trimming left V 8 bases short and J 7 bases short, with 8 bases between. The germline V gene encodes CDR1 MNHNS and CDR2 SASEGT. The CDR3 runs 11 residues. The CDR3 loop reads CASLLDGELFF. The CDR3 nucleotides are TGTGCCAGCCTTCTGGACGGGGAGCTGTTTTTT.

This clonotype was recorded many times. V gene TRBV13 combines with J gene TRBJ2-2, with D tentatively TRBD1 (6 bases). Trimming shortened V by 4 bases and J by 2 bases, and 14 bases separated the two germline ends. The CDR3 sequence is 16 residues long. Germline CDR1 is PRHDT and CDR2 is FYEKMQ (reference sequence). In DNA, the CDR3 is TGTGCCAGCAGCTCAAACCTCAGGGGTAACACCGGGGAGCTGTTTTTT. It translates to CASSSNLRGNTGELFF.

Concerning this clonotype itself: This likely reflects a read error, since a far larger clone is one base away. This chain uses TRBV11-3 with TRBJ2-7; 7 positions agree with TRBD2. The CDR3 is 14 residues long. V trimming: 5 bases; J trimming: 3 bases; junction bases outside the gene matches: 7. Per the germline V gene, CDR1 is SGHNT and CDR2 is YENEEA. This chain's CDR3 is CASSTGLSVYEQYF. DNA for the CDR3: TGTGCCAGCAGCACGGGACTATCGGTCTACGAGCAGTACTTC.

This clonotype was detected only a few times. V gene TRBV2 combines with J gene TRBJ2-6; TRBD1 matches 9 bases. Trimming took 3 bases from V and 3 from J; bases not matched to a gene: 3. The CDR3 is made up of 16 amino acids. The germline V gene encodes CDR1 SNHLY and CDR2 FYNNEI. The CDR3 nucleotides read TGTGCCAGCAGTGATACAGGGGGCGTTGGGGCCAACGTCCTGACTTTC. Amino acids: CASSDTGGVGANVLTF. Full variable domain (rest looked up from reference TRBV2 and TRBJ2-6): EPEVTQTPSHQVTQMGQEVILRCVPISNHLYFYWYRQILGQKVEFLVSFYNNEISEKSEIFDDQFSVERPDGSNFTLKIRSTKLEDSAMYFCASSDTGGVGANVLTFGAGSRLTVL.

This chain links TRBV9 with TRBJ1-5; 9 nucleotides agree with TRBD1. Trimming at V came to 4 bases and at J to 10 bases, leaving 12 bases not matched to a gene. Germline V lookup: CDR1 SGDLS, CDR2 YYNGEE. This CDR3 comprises 15 residues. CDR3 amino acids: CASSSGGDRDEPQHF. CDR3 bases: TGTGCCAGCAGCTCTGGGGGGGACAGGGACGAACCCCAGCATTTT.

This clonotype appeared once. V usage is TRBV4-1 and J usage is TRBJ2-1; weak D call: TRBD1 (5 bases). Germline assignment: CDR1 MGHRA and CDR2 YSYEKL. This CDR3 spans 16 amino acids. Trimming left V 0 bases short and J 2 bases short, with 11 bases between. The chain's CDR3 is CASSQDLQGAYNEQFF. The CDR3 DNA reads as TGCGCCAGCAGCCAAGACCTCCAAGGGGCCTACAATGAGCAGTTCTTC.

In its sample, this clonotype was seen many times. The genes are TRBV11-2 and TRBJ1-5; 8 bases fit TRBD1. Germline trimming cut 5 bases from V and 0 bases from J; bases unmatched to any gene: 3. The CDR3 covers 15 residues. Germline CDR1 is SGHAT and CDR2 is FQNNGV. CDR3 loop: CASSPGTGSNQPQHF. The CDR3 DNA is TGTGCCAGCAGCCCCGGGACAGGTAGCAATCAGCCCCAGCATTTT.